These T cell receptor beta chains were read from a single sample in a study of OX40 agonist ivuxolimab in advanced cancers. Clones were sequenced by immunoSEQ multiplex PCR, and TCRdb holds only the in-frame ones, with some missing. The sample comprises about 24,000 clones, about three quarters of which are singletons, and more than 15% rests with the top ten. The sequencing here drew on CD4+ or CD8+ T cells sorted from blood, taken in a trial of the OX40 agonist ivuxolimab. These receptors were obtained from an adult with an advanced solid tumor such as melanoma, head and neck, liver or kidney cancer. CDR3s include the opening cysteine and the closing phenylalanine or tryptophan. The D gene is left open where the match is weak. Only some rows state a clone size, as once, few, many or a class for expanded clones.

d_gene	j_gene	abundance	v_gene	CDR3nt	CDR3aa
TRBD1	TRBJ2-7	.	TRBV27	TGTGCCAGCAGCCTGCAGACTGACAGGGACGAGCAGTACTTC	CASSLQTDRDEQYF
TRBD1	TRBJ2-7	.	TRBV11-2	TGTGCCAGCAGCGCGGGACAGGGGGCTTTCTACGAGCGGTACTTC	CASSAGQGAFYERYF
.	TRBJ2-2	.	TRBV21-1	TGTGCCAGCAGCCCCGGAAGTGGGGAGCTGTTTTTT	CASSPGSGELFF
.	TRBJ2-1	.	TRBV14	TGTGCCAGCAGCCAAGGTCGGTACAATGAGCAGTTCTTC	CASSQGRYNEQFF
.	TRBJ2-3	.	TRBV7-2	TGTGCCAGCACTCGACAGATCACAGATACGCAGTATTTT	CASTRQITDTQYF
TRBD1	TRBJ2-3	.	TRBV11-2	TGTGCCAGCAGCTTCGGACAGGGGCCCACGAATACGCAGTATTTT	CASSFGQGPTNTQYF
.	TRBJ2-7	.	TRBV6-1	TGTGCCAGCCTCCGGCAGGGGGGTTTTAGGTACGAGCAGTACTTC	CASLRQGGFRYEQYF
.	TRBJ1-4	.	TRBV6-5	TGTGCCAGCAGCGAAGCCGGGACAATGGAAAAACTGTTTTTT	CASSEAGTMEKLFF
TRBD1	TRBJ2-3	.	TRBV7-3	TGTGCCAGCAGCTCCGCGACAGGGCGCACAGATACGCAGTATTTT	CASSSATGRTDTQYF
TRBD2	TRBJ2-7	.	TRBV14	TGTGCCAGCAGCCAATGGGAGGGGATCCCCTACGAGCAGTACTTC	CASSQWEGIPYEQYF
TRBD2	TRBJ2-5	.	TRBV4-1	TGCGCCAGCAGCCTCGGACTAGCGGGGGGCGAACAAGAGACCCAGTACTTC	CASSLGLAGGEQETQYF
.	TRBJ1-6	.	TRBV19	TGTGCCAGTAGGACCGGGACTGGACATAATTCACCCCTCCACTTT	CASRTGTGHNSPLHF
.	TRBJ1-4	.	TRBV19	TGTGCCAGTAGGAAGACAGGAAATAATGAAAAACTGTTTTTT	CASRKTGNNEKLFF
.	TRBJ1-6	.	TRBV7-2	TGTGCCAGCAGCTTATCCCCTCAGCAAAATCCCTATAATTCACCCCTCCACTTT	CASSLSPQQNPYNSPLHF
.	TRBJ1-1	once	TRBV29-1	TGCAGCGGGCAGGGGAACACTGAAGCTTTCTTT	CSGQGNTEAFF
.	TRBJ1-5	.	TRBV2	TGTGCCAGCAGTGAGGAGACAGTTAGCAATCAGCCCCAGCATTTT	CASSEETVSNQPQHF
TRBD1	TRBJ2-7	.	TRBV27	TGTGCCAGCAGCACCCGGGACAGTCTATTTCTTGGCTACTACGAGCAGTACTTC	CASSTRDSLFLGYYEQYF
.	TRBJ2-1	.	TRBV19	TGTGCCAGTAGGCTTCGTGGTGGCGATGAGCAGTTCTTC	CASRLRGGDEQFF
.	TRBJ1-2	.	TRBV10-1	TGCGCCAGCAGTGAGAACTCTAACTATGGCTACACCTTC	CASSENSNYGYTF
TRBD2	TRBJ2-5	.	TRBV6-4	TGTGCCAGCAGTTACTCGGGGGGCCAAGAGACCCAGTACTTC	CASSYSGGQETQYF
.	TRBJ2-2	.	TRBV7-2	TGTGCCAGCAGTGGGGGGAGACTACTGAACACCGGGGAGCTGTTTTTT	CASSGGRLLNTGELFF
.	TRBJ2-2	.	TRBV10-3	TGTGCCATCAGTGGGGAGAACACCGGGGAGCTGTTTTTT	CAISGENTGELFF
.	TRBJ1-3	few	TRBV19	TGTGCCAGTAGTATAGGCATCTCTGGAAACACCATATATTTT	CASSIGISGNTIYF
TRBD2	TRBJ2-7	.	TRBV7-9	TGTGCCAGCAGCCAAGAGAATAGCGGGGGGGCCGGGTCCTACGAGCAGTACTTC	CASSQENSGGAGSYEQYF
TRBD1	TRBJ1-4	.	TRBV4-2	TGTGCCAGCAGCCAAGATACAACAGGGGGAGAAAAACTGTTTTTT	CASSQDTTGGEKLFF
.	TRBJ2-7	.	TRBV29-1	TGCAGCGTTGCAGGACTCTCCTACGAGCAGTACTTC	CSVAGLSYEQYF
.	TRBJ1-2	.	TRBV11-2	TGTGCCAGCAGCCCCGCGGGGCGGAGCTATGGCTACACCTTC	CASSPAGRSYGYTF
TRBD2	TRBJ2-7	.	TRBV4-1	TGTGCCAGCAGCCAAAAGTTCAGCGGGGAGGGTTACGAGCAGTACTTC	CASSQKFSGEGYEQYF
.	TRBJ2-3	.	TRBV5-1	TGCGCCAGCAGCCGGGGGTTTGCCGATACAGATACGCAGTATTTT	CASSRGFADTDTQYF
.	TRBJ1-1	.	TRBV21-1	TGTGCCAGCATCGTAGGGCGGCTGCCAGGTAAGAACACTGAAGCTTTCTTT	CASIVGRLPGKNTEAFF
.	TRBJ2-7	few	TRBV18	TGTGCCAGCTCACCACCAGGACGGAGGAGCAACGAGCAGTACTTC	CASSPPGRRSNEQYF
.	TRBJ1-2	.	TRBV15	TGTGCCACCAGAACCCTGGTAGGCCGAGACTATGGCTACACCTTC	CATRTLVGRDYGYTF
.	TRBJ2-7	few	TRBV6-1	TGTGCCAGCAGTGAAAGGAACACCCTTACAGTCGAGCAGTACTTC	CASSERNTLTVEQYF
TRBD2	TRBJ2-1	.	TRBV5-1	TGCGCCAGCAGCTCTACGGGAGGTACCCACAATGAGCAGTTCTTC	CASSSTGGTHNEQFF
.	TRBJ1-2	.	TRBV7-5	TGTGCCAGAAGCTTAGACTGGGCAGGGGAGTTGCGGGGCTACACCTTC	CARSLDWAGELRGYTF
.	TRBJ1-2	.	TRBV7-9	TGTGCCAGCAGCCCGCCAGGGCTCACAATCTATGGCTACACCTTC	CASSPPGLTIYGYTF
.	TRBJ2-3	.	TRBV5-4	TGTGCCAGCAGCTTGGACGTAGCCCTACTAACGCAGTATTTT	CASSLDVALLTQYF
TRBD1	TRBJ2-2	.	TRBV6-4	TGTGCCAGCAGTTCCTCACAGGGGGCCGGGGAGCTGTTTTTT	CASSSSQGAGELFF
TRBD1	TRBJ2-5	few	TRBV5-6	TGTGCCAGCAGCCCCCCGGACAGGGGGTTGGAGACCCAGTACTTC	CASSPPDRGLETQYF
TRBD2	TRBJ2-7	once	TRBV7-8	TGTGCCAGCAGCTCGGACAAGCTAGCGGGAGGGACACGCGAGCAGTACTTC	CASSSDKLAGGTREQYF
.	TRBJ2-7	.	TRBV6-5	TGTGCCAGCAGTCTGTCCGGGCTCCCCTACGAGCAGTACTTC	CASSLSGLPYEQYF
TRBD1	TRBJ2-7	.	TRBV5-8	TGTGCCAGCAGGGGGACAGTCTACGAGCAGTACTTC	CASRGTVYEQYF
.	TRBJ2-7	.	TRBV9	TGTGCCAGCAGGGGAAGGACAGACCTTTACGAGCAGTACTTC	CASRGRTDLYEQYF
.	TRBJ2-1	.	TRBV12-5	TGTGCTAGTGGACCTCGGGCAGCGAGGAATGAGCAGTTCTTC	CASGPRAARNEQFF
TRBD1	TRBJ1-2	.	TRBV4-3	TGCGCCAGCAGCCAAGTGGGACAGAGGTATGGCTACACCTTC	CASSQVGQRYGYTF
.	TRBJ2-4	.	TRBV2	TGTGCCAGTAGTCCCGGCAGATTAAACATTCAGTACTTC	CASSPGRLNIQYF
TRBD2	TRBJ2-3	.	TRBV7-9	TGTGCCAGCAGCTCTAGCGGTACAGATACGCAGTATTTT	CASSSSGTDTQYF
.	TRBJ2-2	.	TRBV6-5	TGTGCCAGCAGTTCCCGGACCCCCGGGGAGCTGTTTTTT	CASSSRTPGELFF